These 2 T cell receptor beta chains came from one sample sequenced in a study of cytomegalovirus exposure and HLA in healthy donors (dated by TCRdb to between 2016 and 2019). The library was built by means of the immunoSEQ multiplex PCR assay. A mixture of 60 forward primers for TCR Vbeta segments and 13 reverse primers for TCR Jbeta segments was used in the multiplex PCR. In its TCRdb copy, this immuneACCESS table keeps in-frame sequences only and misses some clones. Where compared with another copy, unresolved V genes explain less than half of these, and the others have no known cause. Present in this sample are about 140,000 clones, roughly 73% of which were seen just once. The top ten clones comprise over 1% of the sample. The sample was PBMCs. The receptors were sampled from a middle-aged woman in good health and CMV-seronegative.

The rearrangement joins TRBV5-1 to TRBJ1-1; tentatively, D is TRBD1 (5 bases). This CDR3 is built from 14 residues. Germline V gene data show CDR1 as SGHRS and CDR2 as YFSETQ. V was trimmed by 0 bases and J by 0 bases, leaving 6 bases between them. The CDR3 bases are TGCGCCAGCAGCTTGGGGGGCGTGAACACTGAAGCTTTCTTT. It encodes CASSLGGVNTEAFF.

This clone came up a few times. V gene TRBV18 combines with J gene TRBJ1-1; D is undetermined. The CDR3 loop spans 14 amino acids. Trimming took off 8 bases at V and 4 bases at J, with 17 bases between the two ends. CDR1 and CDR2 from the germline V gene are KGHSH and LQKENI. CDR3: CASLGLQSGTEAFF. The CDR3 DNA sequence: TGTGCCAGCCTCGGTCTTCAATCAGGCACTGAAGCTTTCTTT.